A selection of T cell receptor beta chains follows, all from one sample in a study of lymphopenia after photon versus proton radiotherapy. Some clones are missing from TCRdb's copy, which holds only in-frame ones; the method was immunoSEQ multiplex PCR. The repertoire holds roughly 30,000 clones, with 80% to 90% as singletons. Sample: peripheral blood, taken from a patient treated with proton-based radiotherapy. The receptors originated from a woman in her sixties or seventies with cholangiocarcinoma. Some clones in this sample may be carry-over from other donors' samples. Both conserved end residues are part of each CDR3. The D gene is left open where the match is weak. A row's size may be missing; if present it is once, few, many or a size class.

cdr3_aa cdr3_nt d_call clone_size j_call v_call
CASSKPGQTEAFF TGCGCCAGCAGCAAACCGGGACAGACTGAAGCTTTCTTT TRBD1 NA TRBJ1-1 TRBV5-1
CASSLRLAGGWTGELFF TGTGCCAGCAGCTTGAGGCTAGCGGGAGGGTGGACCGGGGAGCTGTTTTTT TRBD2 NA TRBJ2-2 TRBV5-6
CASSEQRTYEQYF TGTGCCAGCAGTGAACAACGCACCTACGAGCAGTACTTC NA NA TRBJ2-7 TRBV6-1
CASSVSGTGWYGYTF TGTGCCAGCAGCGTATCCGGGACAGGGTGGTATGGCTACACCTTC TRBD1 NA TRBJ1-2 TRBV7-9
CASSRGLESYAQYF TGTGCCAGCAGCCGAGGACTAGAGTCCTACGCGCAGTACTTC TRBD2 NA TRBJ2-7 TRBV5-6
CASSLPTGGLGELFF TGCGCCAGCAGCCTACCTACAGGGGGCCTTGGGGAGCTGTTTTTT TRBD1 NA TRBJ2-2 TRBV4-1
CASAKTGTVYGYTF TGTGCCAGCGCTAAGACAGGGACTGTCTATGGCTACACCTTC TRBD1 once TRBJ1-2 TRBV27
CASSRGPIIGEKLFF TGTGCCAGCAGCCGGGGACCTATCATAGGGGAAAAACTGTTTTTT NA NA TRBJ1-4 TRBV7-2
CASSLRGNLYANTGELFF TGTGCCAGCAGCTTACGAGGCAACTTATACGCGAACACCGGGGAGCTGTTTTTT NA NA TRBJ2-2 TRBV11-2
CASSLRGDLQNEQFF TGTGCCAGCAGCTTAAGGGGGGACCTACAGAATGAGCAGTTCTTC NA NA TRBJ2-1 TRBV5-5
CASSLGQGGRETQYF TGTGCCAGCAGCTTGGGACAGGGAGGAAGGGAGACCCAGTACTTC NA NA TRBJ2-5 TRBV5-4
CAISGTGTGGDGYTF TGTGCCATCAGCGGAACCGGGACAGGGGGCGACGGCTACACCTTC TRBD1 NA TRBJ1-2 TRBV10-3
CAWSVLTSEGRQYF TGTGCCTGGAGTGTTTTAACTAGCGAGGGACGGCAGTACTTC TRBD2 few TRBJ2-7 TRBV30
CASSLLAGGEDTQYF TGCGCCAGCAGCCTACTAGCGGGTGGTGAGGATACGCAGTATTTT TRBD2 NA TRBJ2-3 TRBV5-1
CSVEGTGSSYNEQFF TGCAGCGTTGAGGGGACAGGGAGCTCCTACAATGAGCAGTTCTTC TRBD1 NA TRBJ2-1 TRBV29-1
CASSFLAGGSTDTQYF TGTGCCAGCAGCTTTCTCGCGGGGGGGAGCACAGATACGCAGTATTTT TRBD2 NA TRBJ2-3 TRBV7-9
CASSEGEYTEAFF TGCGCCAGCAGCGAAGGGGAGTACACTGAAGCTTTCTTT NA NA TRBJ1-1 TRBV10-1
CAAWGPGRDNNSPLHF TGCGCCGCCTGGGGGCCGGGCAGGGACAATAATTCACCCCTCCACTTT NA NA TRBJ1-6 TRBV10-2
CASSAGQDNEQFF TGCGCCAGCTCGGCGGGGCAAGACAATGAGCAGTTCTTC NA NA TRBJ2-1 TRBV10-1
CASSDRRSGVNQPQHF TGCGCCAGCAGTGATAGGCGCTCGGGGGTAAATCAGCCCCAGCATTTT NA NA TRBJ1-5 TRBV10-2
CASSQDSQGIDTQYF TGTGCCAGCAGCCAAGACAGTCAGGGGATAGATACGCAGTATTTT NA once TRBJ2-3 TRBV4-2
CASSLPTSIGEAFF TGCGCCAGCAGCTTGCCGACCTCGATAGGTGAAGCTTTCTTT NA NA TRBJ1-1 TRBV5-1
CAWRMSNRVDQPQHF TGTGCCTGGAGGATGTCTAACAGGGTTGATCAGCCCCAGCATTTT NA few TRBJ1-5 TRBV30
CASSLTGVGPGYTF NA NA NA TRBJ1-2 TRBV7-9
CASSPSGSGRHNEQFF TGTGCCAGTAGTCCCTCGGGGAGCGGGAGGCACAATGAGCAGTTCTTC TRBD2 NA TRBJ2-1 TRBV19
CASRSTTMNTEAFF TGTGCCAGCCGTAGCACCACCATGAACACTGAAGCTTTCTTT NA NA TRBJ1-1 TRBV6-1
CSVDRPGSQETQYF TGCAGCGTTGATAGGCCGGGGTCACAAGAGACCCAGTACTTC NA NA TRBJ2-5 TRBV29-1
CASSQELAGVYGEQFF TGCGCCAGCAGCCAGGAACTAGCGGGAGTTTACGGTGAGCAGTTCTTC TRBD2 NA TRBJ2-1 TRBV4-3
CASSPEVDTEAFF TGTGCCAGCTCACCAGAGGTAGACACTGAAGCTTTCTTT NA NA TRBJ1-1 TRBV18
CASSPRTGGEKLFF TGTGCCAGCTCACCCCGGACAGGGGGCGAAAAACTGTTTTTT TRBD1 NA TRBJ1-4 TRBV18
CASSLSPQETQYF TGTGCCAGCAGCTTATCCCCACAAGAGACCCAGTACTTC NA once TRBJ2-5 TRBV11-1
CASTSPGTGNEKLFF TGTGCCAGCACCTCCCCCGGGACAGGGAATGAAAAACTGTTTTTT TRBD1 NA TRBJ1-4 TRBV28
CSVEEGLGQGPNTGELFF TGCAGCGTTGAAGAGGGACTCGGACAGGGCCCGAACACCGGGGAGCTGTTTTTT TRBD1 NA TRBJ2-2 TRBV29-1
CASSRLNSNQPQHF TGTGCCAGCAGTCGGCTGAATAGCAATCAGCCCCAGCATTTT NA few TRBJ1-5 TRBV2
CSARLPYEQYF TGCAGTGCTCGGCTGCCCTACGAGCAGTACTTC NA NA TRBJ2-7 TRBV20-1
CASSDMLSPLHF TGTGCCAGTAGTGACATGCTTTCACCCCTCCACTTT NA NA TRBJ1-6 TRBV19
CASRHGPGGGLTYEQYF TGCGCCAGCAGACATGGGCCAGGGGGCGGATTAACCTACGAGCAGTACTTC TRBD1 once TRBJ2-7 TRBV5-1
CASREAGQPQHF TGTGCCAGCAGGGAGGCGGGACAGCCCCAGCATTTT NA NA TRBJ1-5 TRBV6-5
CASSVGSSTDTQYF TGTGCCAGCAGCGTTGGGAGTAGCACAGATACGCAGTATTTT NA few TRBJ2-3 TRBV9
CASSLDYQETQYF TGTGCCAGCAGCTTAGATTACCAAGAGACCCAGTACTTC NA NA TRBJ2-5 TRBV11-1
CASSLTQGVPDTEAFF TGTGCCAGCAGCTTAACCCAAGGGGTTCCGGACACTGAAGCTTTCTTT NA NA TRBJ1-1 TRBV7-9
CASSQLAGNTGELFF TGTGCTAGCAGCCAACTAGCGGGGAACACCGGGGAGCTGTTTTTT TRBD2 NA TRBJ2-2 TRBV7-7
CASSLSQERNQPQHF TGTGCCAGCAGCTTGAGTCAGGAGCGCAATCAGCCCCAGCATTTT NA NA TRBJ1-5 TRBV5-6
CASSEYTGELFF TGTGCCAGCAGTGAATACACCGGGGAGCTGTTTTTT NA few TRBJ2-2 TRBV2
CASSLGQDYGYTF TGTGCCAGCTCACTAGGACAGGACTATGGCTACACCTTC TRBD1 NA TRBJ1-2 TRBV18
CASSLYRQGLSEQYF TGTGCCAGCAGCCTATACCGACAGGGTCTCAGCGAGCAGTACTTC TRBD1 NA TRBJ2-7 TRBV14
CASSFRGFHEKLFF TGCGCCAGCAGCTTCCGGGGCTTCCATGAAAAACTGTTTTTT NA few TRBJ1-4 TRBV5-1
CASSLWQGAGELFF TGTGCCAGCAGCTTATGGCAAGGTGCCGGGGAGCTGTTTTTT NA NA TRBJ2-2 TRBV7-9
CASSLVATTQETQYF TGTGCCAGCAGCTTAGTCGCGACTACCCAAGAGACCCAGTACTTC NA once TRBJ2-5 TRBV7-2
CASNENYGYTF TGTGCCAGCAATGAAAACTATGGCTACACCTTC NA NA TRBJ1-2 TRBV6-6
CASSLVGGSSHEQFF TGTGCCAGCAGCTTAGTCGGCGGGAGTTCCCATGAGCAGTTCTTC TRBD2 NA TRBJ2-1 TRBV7-2